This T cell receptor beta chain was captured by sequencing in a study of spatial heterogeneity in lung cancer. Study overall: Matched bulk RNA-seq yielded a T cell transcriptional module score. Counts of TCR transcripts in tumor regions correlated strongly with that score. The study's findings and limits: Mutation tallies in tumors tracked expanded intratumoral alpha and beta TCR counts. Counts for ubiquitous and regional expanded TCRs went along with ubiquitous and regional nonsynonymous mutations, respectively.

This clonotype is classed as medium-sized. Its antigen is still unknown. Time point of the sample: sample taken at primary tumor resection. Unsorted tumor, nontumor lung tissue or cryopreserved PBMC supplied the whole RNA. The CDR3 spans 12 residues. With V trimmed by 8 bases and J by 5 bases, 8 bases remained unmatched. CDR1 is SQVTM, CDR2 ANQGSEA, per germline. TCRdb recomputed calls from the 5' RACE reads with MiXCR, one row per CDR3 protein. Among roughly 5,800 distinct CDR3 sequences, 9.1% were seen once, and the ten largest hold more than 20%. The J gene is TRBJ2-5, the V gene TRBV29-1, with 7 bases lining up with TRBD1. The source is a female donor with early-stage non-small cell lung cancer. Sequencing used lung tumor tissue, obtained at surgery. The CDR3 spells CSTYRGMETQYF. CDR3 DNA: TGCAGCACTTACAGGGGTATGGAGACCCAGTACTTC.